What follows describes a single TCR beta chain. The source of the PBMCs was approximately 10 ml of fresh peripheral blood. The CDR3 loop spans 16 amino acids. CDR1 SGHAT and CDR2 FQNNGV come from the germline V gene. With V trimmed by 5 bases and J by 9 bases, 16 bases remained unmatched. Amplification of TCR beta CDR3 regions used RNA as the template. Primed by the HTBI set, a first-round RT-PCR was run on the TCR CDR3. One entry per CDR3 protein, called by TCRdb with MiXCR from the multiplex PCR reads. The sample holds around 350,000 distinct CDR3 sequences, 15% to 19% seen once. The entry originates in a study of T cells in Graves' hyperthyroidism and ophthalmopathy. As for the study in general: Peripheral blood was obtained at initial diagnosis, preceding any treatment.

The sequenced sample was blood. The TCR was taken from a woman aged 18-29 years with Graves' hyperthyroidism that later progressed to Graves' ophthalmopathy. The chain is built from TRBV11-2 and TRBJ2-1; 7 bases match TRBD2. The CDR3 reads CASSRLRETYSGEQFF. The CDR3 bases are TGTGCCAGCAGCCGTCTGCGGGAGACATATAGTGGTGAGCAGTTCTTC.